This section outlines one T cell receptor (beta chain) sequence together with its context. Its specificity is unknown. This entry is derived from a study of T cells in Graves' hyperthyroidism and ophthalmopathy. Study-level results: The model predicted ophthalmopathy a median 6.5 months before onset. Separation of ophthalmopathy from stable hyperthyroidism was achieved by a 13 V-J model.

Amplified TCR beta CDR3 regions derived from RNA transcripts. Using the HTBI primer set, a first-round RT-PCR was run on the TCR CDR3. TCRdb called the multiplex PCR reads again in MiXCR, with one record for every CDR3 protein. The top ten clones hold about 11% of a sample with hundreds of thousands of distinct CDR3 sequences, roughly a quarter of them seen once. The CDR3 extends over 15 amino acids. V shed 9 bases and J shed 2 bases, with 20 bases lying between them. This receptor was taken from a woman in her 30s with Graves' ophthalmopathy. The chain links TRBV12-3 or TRBV12-4 to TRBJ2-7; D is perhaps TRBD1 or TRBD2 (5 bases each). Sequenced material: blood. As DNA, the CDR3 is TGTGCCAGGTCCGGGACGGCAACACCCCCCTACGAGCAGTACTTC. The encoded protein is CARSGTATPPYEQYF.